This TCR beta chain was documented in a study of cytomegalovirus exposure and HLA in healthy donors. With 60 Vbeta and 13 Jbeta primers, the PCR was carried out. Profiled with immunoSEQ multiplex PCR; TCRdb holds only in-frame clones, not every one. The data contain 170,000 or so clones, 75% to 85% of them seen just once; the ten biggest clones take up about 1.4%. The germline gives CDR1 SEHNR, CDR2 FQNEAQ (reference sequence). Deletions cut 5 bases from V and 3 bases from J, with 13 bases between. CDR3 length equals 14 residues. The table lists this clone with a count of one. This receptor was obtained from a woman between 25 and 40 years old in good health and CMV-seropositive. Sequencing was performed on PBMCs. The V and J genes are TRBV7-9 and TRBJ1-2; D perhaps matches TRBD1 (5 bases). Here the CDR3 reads CASSGDYLHYGYTF. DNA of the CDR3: TGTGCCAGCAGCGGGGACTATTTGCACTATGGCTACACCTTC.